A selection of T cell receptor beta chains follows, all from one sample in a study of vaccination and CD4 T cells after COVID-19. No antigen is known for these receptors. TCRdb redid the calling of the PCR reads with MiXCR, one entry per CDR3 protein. Among several thousand distinct CDR3 sequences, 25% to 30% were seen once, and the ten largest hold approximately 10%. Sequencing used CD4+ T cells from blood, cultured in vitro. These TCRs come from a human donor in good health. CDR3s include the opening cysteine and the closing phenylalanine or tryptophan. Each record gives: clone size, J gene, D gene, V gene, CDR3 protein. A D gene is named only where the DNA matches it firmly. Not all rows give a size; the values are once, few, many and, for expanded clones, a class.

clone size: few; J gene: TRBJ1-5; D gene: .; V gene: TRBV20-1; CDR3 protein: CSARQFQMGNQPQHF
clone size: .; J gene: TRBJ1-5; D gene: .; V gene: TRBV28; CDR3 protein: CASSFQDLSNQPQHF
clone size: .; J gene: TRBJ1-5; D gene: TRBD1; V gene: TRBV5-1; CDR3 protein: CASSFGTGDNQPQHF
clone size: .; J gene: TRBJ2-3; D gene: TRBD2; V gene: TRBV20-1; CDR3 protein: CSARDPGRETDTQYF
clone size: few; J gene: TRBJ1-2; D gene: TRBD1; V gene: TRBV5-6; CDR3 protein: CASSQGQAEGYTF
clone size: .; J gene: TRBJ2-1; D gene: .; V gene: TRBV6-1; CDR3 protein: CASSLYNEQFF
clone size: few; J gene: TRBJ2-7; D gene: TRBD2; V gene: TRBV6-2/TRBV6-3; CDR3 protein: CASSHRLGAGTVYEQYF
clone size: medium-sized; J gene: TRBJ2-4; D gene: .; V gene: TRBV15; CDR3 protein: CATSRGWEPQYF
clone size: few; J gene: TRBJ1-2; D gene: .; V gene: TRBV27; CDR3 protein: CASSWGRTYGYTF
clone size: few; J gene: TRBJ2-1; D gene: TRBD2; V gene: TRBV2; CDR3 protein: CASRPGLAMYEQFF
clone size: few; J gene: TRBJ2-7; D gene: TRBD1; V gene: TRBV20-1; CDR3 protein: CSARERLQGATYEQYF
clone size: .; J gene: TRBJ2-5; D gene: .; V gene: TRBV10-3; CDR3 protein: CAISEGLWGGETQYF
clone size: .; J gene: TRBJ1-1; D gene: .; V gene: TRBV5-1; CDR3 protein: CASYRGQNTEAFF
clone size: .; J gene: TRBJ2-1; D gene: .; V gene: TRBV27; CDR3 protein: CASSFRVGEQFF
clone size: few; J gene: TRBJ1-2; D gene: .; V gene: TRBV29-1; CDR3 protein: CSARGGGGYGYTF
clone size: .; J gene: TRBJ2-1; D gene: TRBD2; V gene: TRBV28; CDR3 protein: CASSLPYGLAGAGNEQFF
clone size: .; J gene: TRBJ1-5; D gene: .; V gene: TRBV6-2/TRBV6-3; CDR3 protein: CATIRPPSNQPQHF
clone size: .; J gene: TRBJ1-2; D gene: .; V gene: TRBV7-2; CDR3 protein: CASSLSGSNYGYTF
clone size: few; J gene: TRBJ2-1; D gene: TRBD2; V gene: TRBV9; CDR3 protein: CASSVAPGLAGNEQFF